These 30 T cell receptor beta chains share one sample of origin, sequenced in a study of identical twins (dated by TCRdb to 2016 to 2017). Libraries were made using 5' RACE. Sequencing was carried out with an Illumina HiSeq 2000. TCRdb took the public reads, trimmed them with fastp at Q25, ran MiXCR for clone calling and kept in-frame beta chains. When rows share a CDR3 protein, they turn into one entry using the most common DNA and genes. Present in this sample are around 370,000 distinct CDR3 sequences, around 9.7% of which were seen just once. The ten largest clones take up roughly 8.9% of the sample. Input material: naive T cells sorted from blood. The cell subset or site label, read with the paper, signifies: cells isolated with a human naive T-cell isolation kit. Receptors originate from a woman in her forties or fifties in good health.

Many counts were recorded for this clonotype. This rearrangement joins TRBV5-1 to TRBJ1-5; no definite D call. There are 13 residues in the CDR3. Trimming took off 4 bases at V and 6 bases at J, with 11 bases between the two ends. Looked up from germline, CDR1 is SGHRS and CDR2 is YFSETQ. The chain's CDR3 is CASSIDWGQPQHF. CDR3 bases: TGCGCCAGCAGCATTGACTGGGGTCAGCCCCAGCATTTT.

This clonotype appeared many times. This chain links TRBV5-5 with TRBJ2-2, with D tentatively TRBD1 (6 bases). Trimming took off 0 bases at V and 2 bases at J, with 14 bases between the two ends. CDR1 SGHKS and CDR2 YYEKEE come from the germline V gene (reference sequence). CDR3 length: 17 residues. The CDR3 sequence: CASSLALGQRNTGELFF. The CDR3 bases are TGTGCCAGCAGCTTGGCCTTAGGACAGAGAAACACCGGGGAGCTGTTTTTT.

In DNA, the CDR3 is TGTGCCAGCAGAGGACAGCAATACGAGCAGTACGTC. Translated: CASRGQQYEQYV. The J gene is TRBJ2-7, the V gene TRBV2; tentatively, D is TRBD1 (6 bases). The CDR3 spans 12 residues. Germline CDR1 reads SNHLY; CDR2 reads FYNNEI. Between the trimmed V and J ends, which lost 6 bases and 4 bases, there was a span of 10 bases.

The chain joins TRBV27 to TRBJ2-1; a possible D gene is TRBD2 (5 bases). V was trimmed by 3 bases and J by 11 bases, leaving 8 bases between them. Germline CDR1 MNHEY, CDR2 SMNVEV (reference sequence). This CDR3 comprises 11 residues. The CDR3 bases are TGTGCCAGCAGTTTTTCGGGGAAGCAGTTCTTC. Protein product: CASSFSGKQFF.

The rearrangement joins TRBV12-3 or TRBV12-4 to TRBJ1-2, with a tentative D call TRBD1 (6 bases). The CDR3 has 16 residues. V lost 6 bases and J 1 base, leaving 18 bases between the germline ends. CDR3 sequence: CASSRGGIQDNYGYTF. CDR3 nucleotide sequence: TGTGCCAGCAGCCGAGGGGGAATACAGGATAACTATGGCTACACCTTC.

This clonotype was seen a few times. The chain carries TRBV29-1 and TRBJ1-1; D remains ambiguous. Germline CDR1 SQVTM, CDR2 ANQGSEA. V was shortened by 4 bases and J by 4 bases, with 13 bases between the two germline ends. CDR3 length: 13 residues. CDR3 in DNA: TGCAGCGTTGGAGGGCAGGAGGTCACTGAAGCTTTCTTT. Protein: CSVGGQEVTEAFF.

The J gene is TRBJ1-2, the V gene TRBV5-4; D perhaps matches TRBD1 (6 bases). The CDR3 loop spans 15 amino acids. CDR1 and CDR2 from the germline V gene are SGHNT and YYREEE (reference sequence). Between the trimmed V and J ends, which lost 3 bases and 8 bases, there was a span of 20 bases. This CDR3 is CASSWENQGRGGYTF. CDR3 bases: TGTGCCAGCAGCTGGGAGAACCAGGGCAGGGGAGGCTACACCTTC.

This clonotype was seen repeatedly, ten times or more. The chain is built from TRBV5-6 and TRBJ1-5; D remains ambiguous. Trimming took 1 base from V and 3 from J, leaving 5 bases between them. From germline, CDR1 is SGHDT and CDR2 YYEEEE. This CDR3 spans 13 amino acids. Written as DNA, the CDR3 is TGTGCCAGCAGCTTGTCGAACAATCAGCCCCAGCATTTT. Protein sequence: CASSLSNNQPQHF.

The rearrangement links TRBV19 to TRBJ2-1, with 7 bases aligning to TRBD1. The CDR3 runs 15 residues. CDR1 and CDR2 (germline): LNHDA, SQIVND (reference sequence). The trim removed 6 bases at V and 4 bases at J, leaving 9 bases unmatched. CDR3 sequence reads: CASSSRDSQYNEQFF. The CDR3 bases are TGTGCCAGTAGCTCAAGGGACAGCCAGTACAATGAGCAGTTCTTC.

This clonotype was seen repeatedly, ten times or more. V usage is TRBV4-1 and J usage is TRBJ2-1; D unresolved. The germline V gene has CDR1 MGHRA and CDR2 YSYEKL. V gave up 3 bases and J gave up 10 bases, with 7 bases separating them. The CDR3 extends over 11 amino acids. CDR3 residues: CASSHLGEQFF. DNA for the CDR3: TGCGCCAGCAGCCACTTAGGAGAGCAGTTCTTC.

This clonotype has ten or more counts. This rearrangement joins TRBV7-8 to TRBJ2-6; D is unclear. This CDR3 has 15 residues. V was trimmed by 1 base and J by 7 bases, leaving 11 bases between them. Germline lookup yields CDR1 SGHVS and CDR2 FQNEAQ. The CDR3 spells CASSLEGLGANVLTF. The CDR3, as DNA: TGTGCCAGCAGCTTAGAGGGTCTGGGCGCCAACGTCCTGACTTTC.

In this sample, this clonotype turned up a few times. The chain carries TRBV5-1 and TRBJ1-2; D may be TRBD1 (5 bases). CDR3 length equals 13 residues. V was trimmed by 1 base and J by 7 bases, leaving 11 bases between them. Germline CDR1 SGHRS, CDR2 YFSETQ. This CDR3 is CASSLTGHLGYTF. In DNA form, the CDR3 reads TGCGCCAGCAGCTTGACAGGACATCTTGGCTACACCTTC.

The CDR3 bases are TGTGCCAGCAGCTTATCCCGGACAGCTGAAAAACTGTTTTTT. It codes for CASSLSRTAEKLFF. The gene calls are TRBV7-8 and TRBJ1-4, with TRBD1 as a possible D gene (6 bases). The V and J ends lost 2 bases and 7 bases respectively, with 11 bases between them. Per the germline V gene, CDR1 is SGHVS and CDR2 is FQNEAQ. The CDR3 has 14 amino acids.

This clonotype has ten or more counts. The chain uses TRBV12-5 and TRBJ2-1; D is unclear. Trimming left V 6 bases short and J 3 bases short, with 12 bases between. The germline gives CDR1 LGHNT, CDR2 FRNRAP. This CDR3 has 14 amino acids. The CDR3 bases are TGTGCTAGTGGACATGACTGGGACTACAATGAGCAGTTCTTC. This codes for CASGHDWDYNEQFF.

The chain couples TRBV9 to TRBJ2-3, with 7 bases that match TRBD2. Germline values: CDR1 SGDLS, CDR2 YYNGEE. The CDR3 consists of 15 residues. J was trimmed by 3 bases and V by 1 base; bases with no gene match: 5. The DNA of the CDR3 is TGTGCCAGCAGCGTACTGGGAGGGCCAACAGATACGCAGTATTTT. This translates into CASSVLGGPTDTQYF.

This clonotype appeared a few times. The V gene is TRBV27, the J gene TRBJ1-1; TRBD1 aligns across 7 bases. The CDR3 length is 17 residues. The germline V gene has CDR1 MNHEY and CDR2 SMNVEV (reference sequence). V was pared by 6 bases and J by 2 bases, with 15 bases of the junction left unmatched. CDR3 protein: CASRILFSGQTNTEAFF. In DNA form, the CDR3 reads TGTGCCAGCAGAATCCTTTTTTCGGGACAGACAAACACTGAAGCTTTCTTT.

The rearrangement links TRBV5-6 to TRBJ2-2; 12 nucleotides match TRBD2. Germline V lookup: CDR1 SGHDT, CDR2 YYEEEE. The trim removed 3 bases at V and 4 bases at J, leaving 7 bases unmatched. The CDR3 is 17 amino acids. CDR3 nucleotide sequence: TGTGCCAGCAGCTCTAGCGGGAGGGCCTTAGTCACCGGGGAGCTGTTTTTT. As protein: CASSSSGRALVTGELFF.

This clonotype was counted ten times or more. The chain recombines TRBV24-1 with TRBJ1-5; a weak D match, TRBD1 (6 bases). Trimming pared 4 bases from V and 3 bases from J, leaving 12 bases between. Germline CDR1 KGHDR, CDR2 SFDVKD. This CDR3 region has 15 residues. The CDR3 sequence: CATSDPGQSNQPQHF. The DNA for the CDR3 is TGTGCCACCAGTGACCCAGGACAGTCCAATCAGCCCCAGCATTTT.

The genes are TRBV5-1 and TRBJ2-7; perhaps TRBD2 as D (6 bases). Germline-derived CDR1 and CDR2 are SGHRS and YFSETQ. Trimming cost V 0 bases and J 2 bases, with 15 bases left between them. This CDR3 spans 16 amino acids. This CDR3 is CASSLAPGTRAYEQYF. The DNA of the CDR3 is TGCGCCAGCAGCTTGGCCCCCGGGACTCGCGCCTACGAGCAGTACTTC.

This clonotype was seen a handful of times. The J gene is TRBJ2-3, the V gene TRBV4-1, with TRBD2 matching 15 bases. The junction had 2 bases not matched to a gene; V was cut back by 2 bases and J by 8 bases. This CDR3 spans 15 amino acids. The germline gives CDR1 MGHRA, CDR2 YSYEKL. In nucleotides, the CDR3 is TGCGCCAGCAGCCAAACGGGACTAGCGGGAGGTACGCAGTATTTT. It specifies CASSQTGLAGGTQYF.

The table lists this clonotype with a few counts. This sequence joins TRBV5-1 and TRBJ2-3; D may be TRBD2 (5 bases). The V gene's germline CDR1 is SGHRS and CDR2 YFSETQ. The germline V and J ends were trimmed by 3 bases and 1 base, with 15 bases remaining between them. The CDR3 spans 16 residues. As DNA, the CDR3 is TGCGCCAGCAGCTCCCGGGCTTCGAGGGGCACAGATACGCAGTATTTT. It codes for CASSSRASRGTDTQYF.

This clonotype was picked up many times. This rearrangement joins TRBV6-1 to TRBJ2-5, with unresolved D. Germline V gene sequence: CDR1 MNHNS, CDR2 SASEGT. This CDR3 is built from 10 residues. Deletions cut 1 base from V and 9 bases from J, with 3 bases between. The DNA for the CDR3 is TGTGCCAGCAGTGAAGTGGCCCAGTACTTC. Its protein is CASSEVAQYF.

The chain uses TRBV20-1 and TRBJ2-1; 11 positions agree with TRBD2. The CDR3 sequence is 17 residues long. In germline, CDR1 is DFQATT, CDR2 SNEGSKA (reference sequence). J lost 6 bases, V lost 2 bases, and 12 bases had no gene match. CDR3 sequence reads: CSARPSSSGRSGNEQFF. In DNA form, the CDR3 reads TGCAGTGCTAGACCCTCCTCTAGCGGGAGGTCGGGCAATGAGCAGTTCTTC.

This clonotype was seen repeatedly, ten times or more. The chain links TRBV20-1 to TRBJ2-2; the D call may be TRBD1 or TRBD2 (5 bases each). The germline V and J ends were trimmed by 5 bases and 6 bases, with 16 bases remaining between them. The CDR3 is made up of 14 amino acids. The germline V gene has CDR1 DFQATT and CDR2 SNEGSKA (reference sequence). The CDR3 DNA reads TGCAGTGCTTCCCGCCGGGGCAAAGCCGGGGAGCTGTTTTTT. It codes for CSASRRGKAGELFF.

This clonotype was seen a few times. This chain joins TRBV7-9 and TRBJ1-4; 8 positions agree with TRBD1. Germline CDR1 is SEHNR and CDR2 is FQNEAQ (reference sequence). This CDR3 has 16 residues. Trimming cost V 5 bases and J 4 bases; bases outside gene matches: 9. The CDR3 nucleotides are TGTGCCAGCAGCCCGCGGACAGGGACTTATAATGAAAAACTGTTTTTT. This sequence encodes CASSPRTGTYNEKLFF.

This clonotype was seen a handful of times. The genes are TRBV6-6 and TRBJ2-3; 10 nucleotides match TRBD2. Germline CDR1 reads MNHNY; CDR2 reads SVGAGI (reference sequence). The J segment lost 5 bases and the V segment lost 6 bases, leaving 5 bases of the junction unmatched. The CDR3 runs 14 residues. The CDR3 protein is CASSSAGGVDTQYF. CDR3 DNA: TGTGCCAGCAGCTCAGCGGGAGGGGTAGATACGCAGTATTTT.

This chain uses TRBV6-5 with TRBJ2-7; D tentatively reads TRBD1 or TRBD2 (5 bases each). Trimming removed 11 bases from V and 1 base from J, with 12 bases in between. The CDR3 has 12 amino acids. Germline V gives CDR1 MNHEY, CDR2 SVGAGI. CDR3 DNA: TGTGCCTCCCGGGGCTCATCCTACGAGCAGTACGTC. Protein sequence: CASRGSSYEQYV.

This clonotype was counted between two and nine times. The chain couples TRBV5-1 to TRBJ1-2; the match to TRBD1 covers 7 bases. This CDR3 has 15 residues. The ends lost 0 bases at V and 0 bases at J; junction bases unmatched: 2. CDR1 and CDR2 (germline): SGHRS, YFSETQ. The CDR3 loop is CASSLGDRANYGYTF. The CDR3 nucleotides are TGCGCCAGCAGCTTGGGGGACAGAGCTAACTATGGCTACACCTTC. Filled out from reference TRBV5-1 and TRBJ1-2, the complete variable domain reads KAGVTQTPRYLIKTRGQQVTLSCSPISGHRSVSWYQQTPGQGLQFLFEYFSETQRNKGNFPGRFSGRQFSNSRSEMNVSTLELGDSALYLCASSLGDRANYGYTFGSGTRLTVV.

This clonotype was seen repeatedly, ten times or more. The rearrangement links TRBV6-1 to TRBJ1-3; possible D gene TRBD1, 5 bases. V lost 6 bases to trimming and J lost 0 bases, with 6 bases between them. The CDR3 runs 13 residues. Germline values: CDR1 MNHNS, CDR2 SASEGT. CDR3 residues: CASRTVSGNTIYF. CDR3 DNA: TGTGCCAGCAGGACAGTCTCTGGAAACACCATATATTTT.

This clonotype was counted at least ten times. In nucleotides, the CDR3 is TGCGCCAGCAGCTTGGACTCAGGCACCGGGGAGCTGTTTTTT. It translates to CASSLDSGTGELFF. The chain couples TRBV5-1 to TRBJ2-2; no firm D call. Trimming cost V 0 bases and J 4 bases, with 7 bases left between them. The CDR3 has 14 amino acids. The germline CDR1 and CDR2 sequences are SGHRS and YFSETQ.